The 26 T cell receptor beta chains listed next were all sequenced from one sample in a study of vaccination and CD4 T cells after COVID-19. TCRdb processed the PCR reads anew with MiXCR; each CDR3 protein has one entry. The table shows 20,000 or so distinct CDR3 sequences, with around 58% occurring only once. This specimen was CD4+ T cells from blood, taken before SARS-CoV-2 vaccination. The receptors were sampled from a human donor who had recovered from COVID-19.

This clonotype was counted only a few times. This sequence joins TRBV12-3 or TRBV12-4 and TRBJ2-2, with 8 positions matching TRBD1. J gave up 6 bases and V 4 bases, and 4 bases lay outside the gene matches. CDR3 length equals 14 residues. The CDR3 protein is CASSSTQGAGELFF. The CDR3 DNA follows: TGTGCCAGCAGTTCCACACAGGGGGCCGGGGAGCTGTTTTTT.

This clonotype was found a few times. The rearrangement joins TRBV19 to TRBJ1-6; D perhaps matches TRBD1 (6 bases). Germline CDR1 LNHDA, CDR2 SQIVND (reference sequence). This CDR3 is built from 15 residues. Between the trimmed V and J ends, which lost 0 bases and 10 bases, there was a span of 13 bases. The CDR3 DNA follows: TGTGCCAGTAGTATAGACCAGGGGTTCGGGTCACCCCTCCACTTT. It yields the protein CASSIDQGFGSPLHF.

The chain recombines TRBV18 with TRBJ2-7, with D possibly being TRBD1 or TRBD2 (5 bases each). Between the trimmed V and J ends, which lost 3 bases and 7 bases, there was a span of 16 bases. CDR1 and CDR2 from the germline V gene are KGHSH and LQKENI. The CDR3 totals 14 residues. CDR3 DNA sequence: TGTGCCAGCTCACCCGGGGCAGGGTCGGGTGAGCAGTACTTC. This codes for CASSPGAGSGEQYF.

The gene calls are TRBV7-2 and TRBJ2-7, with a possible D match to TRBD1 (5 bases). The germline CDR1 and CDR2 sequences are SGHTA and FQGNSA. This CDR3 has 13 amino acids. V was pared by 0 bases and J by 3 bases, with 6 bases between. This chain's CDR3 is CASSLADSYEQYF. The CDR3, as DNA: TGTGCCAGCAGCTTAGCAGACAGCTACGAGCAGTACTTC.

The chain recombines TRBV20-1 with TRBJ2-1, with TRBD2 identical over 10 bases. J gave up 8 bases and V 3 bases, and 13 bases lay outside the gene matches. Germline assignment: CDR1 DFQATT and CDR2 SNEGSKA (reference sequence). The CDR3 contains 16 residues. CDR3 coding DNA: TGCAGTGCTAGTGGGGCTAGCGGGAGCCTTTGGGATGAGCAGTTCTTC. It is translated as CSASGASGSLWDEQFF.

The chain combines TRBV7-3 with TRBJ2-5; no firm D call. Trimming removed 1 base at V and 2 bases at J, with 11 bases between. The CDR3 is made up of 15 amino acids. CDR1 is SGHTA and CDR2 is FQGTGA in the germline V gene. CDR3 bases: TGTGCCAGCAGCTTAATCCCTGGCTGGCAAGAGACCCAGTACTTC. Protein: CASSLIPGWQETQYF.

This clonotype was counted between two and nine times. The chain employs TRBV2 and TRBJ2-5; 7 bases are a match to TRBD2. CDR3 size: 14 residues. V lost 3 bases to trimming and J lost 8 bases; unmatched junction nucleotides: 9. Per the germline V gene, CDR1 is SNHLY and CDR2 is FYNNEI. The CDR3 coding sequence is TGTGCCAGCAGTGAGGAATCAAGCGGGGTAACCCAGTACTTC. This sequence encodes CASSEESSGVTQYF.

This clonotype was counted a few times. This sequence joins TRBV19 and TRBJ1-2; no clear D gene. Germline V gene data show CDR1 as LNHDA and CDR2 as SQIVND (reference sequence). With 2 bases removed from V and 7 bases from J, the gap between germline ends came to 5 bases. The CDR3 sequence is 11 residues long. This CDR3 is CASSISGGYTF. The CDR3, as DNA: TGTGCCAGTAGTATATCTGGTGGCTACACCTTC.

This chain connects TRBV28 to TRBJ2-5, with 7 bases that match TRBD1. V lost 7 bases and J lost 3; bases outside the gene matches: 11. The CDR3 runs 15 residues. CDR1 MDHEN and CDR2 SYDVKM come from the germline V gene. The DNA for the CDR3 is TGTGCCAGCACCACGTGGGGGACAGTTAAAGAGACCCAGTACTTC. Its protein product is CASTTWGTVKETQYF.

The chain uses TRBV19 and TRBJ2-1; TRBD2 matches at 8 bases. CDR1 LNHDA and CDR2 SQIVND come from the germline V gene (reference sequence). This CDR3 is 14 amino acids long. V shed 3 bases, J shed 5 bases, and the junction held 3 bases outside the gene matches. CDR3 region: CASSIGTRHNEQFF. The CDR3 DNA reads as TGTGCCAGTAGTATCGGGACTAGGCACAATGAGCAGTTCTTC. Looking up the rest from reference TRBV19 and TRBJ2-1 gives the full variable domain: DGGITQSPKYLFRKEGQNVTLSCEQNLNHDAMYWYRQDPGQGLRLIYYSQIVNDFQKGDIAEGYSVSREKKESFPLTVTSAQKNPTAFYLCASSIGTRHNEQFFGPGTRLTVL.

This chain connects TRBV4-1 to TRBJ1-2, with no clear D. The CDR3 extends over 13 amino acids. CDR1 is MGHRA, CDR2 YSYEKL, per germline. Trimming pared 2 bases from V and 2 bases from J, leaving 6 bases between. DNA for the CDR3: TGCGCCAGCAGCCAACAGGCCAACTATGGCTACACCTTC. Its translation: CASSQQANYGYTF.

This clonotype was picked up a small number of times. The DNA for the CDR3 is TGTGCCAGTTCTTATAGCGGAGAGCCACCCCTCCACTTT. Translated: CASSYSGEPPLHF. V usage is TRBV7-2 and J usage is TRBJ1-6; no firm D call. The CDR3 length is 13 residues. The germline gives CDR1 SGHTA, CDR2 FQGNSA. Trimming shortened V by 9 bases and J by 11 bases, and 17 bases separated the two germline ends.

The chain has TRBV19 and TRBJ2-2; possible D gene TRBD1, 5 bases. V was pared by 1 base and J by 0 bases, with 9 bases between. Germline CDR1 LNHDA, CDR2 SQIVND (reference sequence). The CDR3 totals 16 residues. CDR3 region: CASSIVGRANTGELFF. CDR3 sequence (DNA): TGTGCCAGTAGTATAGTTGGCAGGGCGAACACCGGGGAGCTGTTTTTT.

The chain carries TRBV27 and TRBJ2-3; 9 bases are shared with TRBD1. This CDR3 comprises 16 residues. Germline CDR1 and CDR2: MNHEY and SMNVEV (reference sequence). Losses at the gene ends were 2 bases for V and 7 bases for J; bases not matched to a gene: 10. The CDR3 DNA reads as TGTGCCAGCAGTTTACGCCCAGGGACAGGGCTCAATACGCAGTATTTT. It is translated as CASSLRPGTGLNTQYF.

This clonotype appeared a single time. The genes are TRBV20-1 and TRBJ1-4, with D uncertain. Per germline, CDR1 DFQATT and CDR2 SNEGSKA (reference sequence). V was trimmed by 4 bases and J by 8 bases, leaving 14 bases between them. The CDR3 loop spans 13 amino acids. The CDR3: CSAIYTWEEKLFF. The CDR3 coding sequence is TGCAGTGCTATCTACACCTGGGAAGAAAAACTGTTTTTT.

J is TRBJ1-4 and V is TRBV29-1, with 9 nucleotides matching TRBD1. Germline V lookup: CDR1 SQVTM, CDR2 ANQGSEA. The CDR3 contains 11 residues. Here the CDR3 DNA reads TGCAGGGGGACAGGGAATGAAAAACTGTTTTTT. Protein: CRGTGNEKLFF. Together with reference TRBV29-1 and TRBJ1-4, the CDR3 gives the full variable domain: SAVISQKPSRDICQRGTSLTIQCQVDSQVTMMFWYRQQPGQSLTLIATANQGSEATYESGFVIDKFPISRPNLTFSTLTVSNMSPEDSSIYLCRGTGNEKLFFGSGTQLSVL.

This clonotype occurred a few times. J is TRBJ1-1 and V is TRBV7-9; tentatively, D is TRBD1 (5 bases). Germline-derived CDR1 and CDR2 are SEHNR and FQNEAQ (reference sequence). The CDR3 has 17 amino acids. Trimming took 5 bases from V and 4 from J, leaving 23 bases between them. In DNA, the CDR3 is TGTGCCAGCAGCCGTCCCGAGGCAGGGAGCGGTGGCACTGAAGCTTTCTTT. Amino acids: CASSRPEAGSGGTEAFF. The variable domain in full, completed from reference TRBV7-9 and TRBJ1-1, reads DTGVSQNPRHKITKRGQNVTFRCDPISEHNRLYWYRQTLGQGPEFLTYFQNEAQLEKSRLLSDRFSAERPKGSFSTLEIQRTEQGDSAMYLCASSRPEAGSGGTEAFFGQGTRLTVV.

The chain combines TRBV19 with TRBJ1-6; D possibly corresponds to TRBD1 (5 bases). The germline CDR1 and CDR2 sequences are LNHDA and SQIVND (reference sequence). CDR3 length: 15 amino acids. Deletions cut 9 bases from V and 5 bases from J, with 17 bases between. CDR3 protein: CASSLFQGNNSPLHF. DNA of the CDR3: TGTGCCAGCTCCCTCTTCCAGGGAAATAATTCACCCCTCCACTTT.

V usage is TRBV28 and J usage is TRBJ1-1; unclear D gene. The V gene's germline CDR1 is MDHEN and CDR2 SYDVKM. Trimming removed 6 bases from V and 5 bases from J, with 13 bases in between. The CDR3 has 13 amino acids. CDR3 DNA sequence: TGTGCCAGCAGCCCCCCGGCCGATACTGAAGCTTTCTTT. Amino acid sequence: CASSPPADTEAFF.

This clonotype showed up just a few times. The rearrangement joins TRBV2 to TRBJ1-2, with D perhaps TRBD1 (6 bases). The germline V and J ends were trimmed by 6 bases and 7 bases, with 15 bases remaining between them. CDR1 SNHLY and CDR2 FYNNEI come from the germline V gene. CDR3 length equals 13 residues. CDR3 amino acids: CASRANREIGYTF. CDR3 nucleotides: TGTGCCAGCAGGGCTAACAGGGAAATTGGCTACACCTTC.

This clonotype was counted between two and nine times. The chain joins TRBV7-2 to TRBJ2-5; D possibly corresponds to TRBD1 (6 bases). The CDR3 loop spans 14 amino acids. V lost 2 bases and J 5 bases, leaving 12 bases between the germline ends. CDR1 and CDR2 from the germline V gene are SGHTA and FQGNSA. Written as DNA, the CDR3 is TGTGCCAGCAGCTTACAGGGGCAAAGGGAGACCCAGTACTTC. Its translation: CASSLQGQRETQYF.

The V gene is TRBV27, the J gene TRBJ1-2, with TRBD1 matching over 8 bases. J gave up 7 bases and V 8 bases, and 9 bases lay outside the gene matches. The CDR3 has 13 residues. Per the germline V gene, CDR1 is MNHEY and CDR2 is SMNVEV (reference sequence). DNA for the CDR3: TGTGCCAGCCAGCGGACAGGGAATAGTGGCTACACCTTC. It yields the protein CASQRTGNSGYTF.

This clonotype appeared a few times. J is TRBJ2-3 and V is TRBV27, with D tentatively TRBD2 (6 bases). This CDR3 has 13 amino acids. Trimming stripped 5 bases from V and 8 bases from J, with 14 bases between. Germline CDR1 is MNHEY and CDR2 is SMNVEV (reference sequence). CDR3 in amino acids: CASSRQEGSTQYF. CDR3 sequence (DNA): TGTGCCAGCAGTCGTCAGGAGGGATCTACGCAGTATTTT.

CDR3 sequence: CASSEFRVSKRYGYTF. In DNA, the CDR3 is TGTGCCAGCAGTGAATTCAGGGTATCAAAGCGGTATGGCTACACCTTC. This chain connects TRBV6-1 to TRBJ1-2; tentative D call: TRBD1 (5 bases). Per germline, CDR1 MNHNS and CDR2 SASEGT. This CDR3 contains 16 residues. The germline V and J ends were trimmed by 2 bases and 5 bases, with 18 bases remaining between them.

The CDR3 DNA follows: TGTGCCAGCAGCTTAGCGGGAGTTCGCACAGATACGCAGTATTTT. This encodes CASSLAGVRTDTQYF. The chain couples TRBV7-3 to TRBJ2-3; 7 nucleotides align to TRBD2. The germline gives CDR1 SGHTA, CDR2 FQGTGA. This CDR3 is 15 amino acids long. V lost 2 bases to trimming and J lost 1 base; unmatched junction nucleotides: 3.

This chain uses TRBV7-3 with TRBJ2-3; no clear D. Trimming shortened V by 5 bases and J by 2 bases, and 11 bases separated the two germline ends. This CDR3 region has 14 residues. Germline CDR1 SGHTA, CDR2 FQGTGA. CDR3 sequence (DNA): TGTGCCAGCAGCCCCTCGTTCGTCACAGATACGCAGTATTTT. Amino acid sequence: CASSPSFVTDTQYF.